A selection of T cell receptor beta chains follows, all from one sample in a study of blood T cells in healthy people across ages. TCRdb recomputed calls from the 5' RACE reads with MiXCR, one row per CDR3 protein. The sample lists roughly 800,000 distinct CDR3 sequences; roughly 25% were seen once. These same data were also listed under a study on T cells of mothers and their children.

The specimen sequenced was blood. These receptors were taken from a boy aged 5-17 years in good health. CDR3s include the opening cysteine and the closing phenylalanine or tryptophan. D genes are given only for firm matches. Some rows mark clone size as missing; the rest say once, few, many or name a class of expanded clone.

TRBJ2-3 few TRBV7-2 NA CASSLEGAPGTDTQYF TGTGCCAGCAGCTTAGAGGGAGCCCCGGGGACAGATACGCAGTATTTT
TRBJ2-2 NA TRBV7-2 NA CASSLVSGGAGELFF TGTGCCAGCAGCTTAGTCAGTGGAGGGGCCGGGGAGCTGTTTTTT
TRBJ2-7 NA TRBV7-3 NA CASSLTYGGYEQYF TGTGCCAGCAGCTTAACCTACGGAGGATACGAGCAGTACTTC
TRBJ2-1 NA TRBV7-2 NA CASSWSGTTYNEQFF TGTGCCAGCAGCTGGAGTGGGACAACCTACAATGAGCAGTTCTTC
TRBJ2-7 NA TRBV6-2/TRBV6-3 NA CASKGGGLYEQYF TGTGCCAGCAAGGGGGGGGGCCTCTACGAGCAGTACTTC
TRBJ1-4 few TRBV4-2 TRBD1 CASSQEIRQGGEKLFF TGTGCCAGCAGCCAAGAGATAAGGCAGGGGGGTGAAAAACTGTTTTTT
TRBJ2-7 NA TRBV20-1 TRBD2 CSASSASGRVGEQYF TGCAGTGCTAGTTCGGCTAGCGGGAGGGTGGGCGAGCAGTACTTC
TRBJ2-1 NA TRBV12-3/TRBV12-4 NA CASALTGHYNEQFF TGTGCCAGCGCCCTAACAGGCCATTACAATGAGCAGTTCTTC
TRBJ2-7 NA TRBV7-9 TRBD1 CASSLGQGPWEQYF TGTGCCAGCAGCTTAGGACAGGGTCCTTGGGAGCAGTACTTC
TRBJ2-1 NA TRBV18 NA CASSPVSGLEQFF TGTGCCAGCTCACCGGTTAGCGGTTTAGAGCAGTTCTTC
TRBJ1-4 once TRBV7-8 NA CASSPQPGGLNEKLFF TGTGCCAGCAGCCCACAGCCTGGGGGCCTAAATGAAAAACTGTTTTTT
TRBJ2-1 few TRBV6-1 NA CASYIGPQPSGNEQFF TGTGCCAGCTATATTGGGCCCCAGCCCAGTGGCAATGAGCAGTTCTTC
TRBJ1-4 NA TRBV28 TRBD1 CASSEPGTGNEKLFF TGTGCCAGCAGCGAACCCGGGACAGGGAATGAAAAACTGTTTTTT
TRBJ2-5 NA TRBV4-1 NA CASSQVHRDWRRETQYF TGCGCCAGCAGCCAAGTACACCGGGATTGGCGGCGAGAGACCCAGTACTTC
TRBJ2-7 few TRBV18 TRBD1 CASSPPGTGRLVEQYF TGTGCCAGCTCACCACCCGGGACAGGGAGGCTCGTGGAGCAGTACTTC
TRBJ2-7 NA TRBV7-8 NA CASSSDTVVTYEQYF TGTGCCAGCAGCTCCGACACTGTTGTGACCTACGAGCAGTACTTC
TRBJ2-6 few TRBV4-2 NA CASSQEEGSGANVLTF TGTGCCAGCAGCCAAGAAGAAGGCTCTGGGGCCAACGTCCTGACTTTC
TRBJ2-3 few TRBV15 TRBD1 CATSSPGQGRGRDTQYF TGTGCCACCAGCAGTCCCGGACAGGGGAGAGGACGAGATACGCAGTATTTT
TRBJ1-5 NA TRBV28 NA CASSPKGGREPQHF TGTGCCAGCAGTCCCAAGGGGGGGCGGGAGCCCCAGCATTTT
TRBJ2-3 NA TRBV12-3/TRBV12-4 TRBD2 CASRVSGTSTDTQYF TGTGCCAGCAGGGTTAGCGGGACTAGCACAGATACGCAGTATTTT
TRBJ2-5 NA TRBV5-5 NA CASSIPGLKKEETQYF TGTGCCAGCAGTATTCCGGGACTCAAAAAAGAGGAGACCCAGTACTTC
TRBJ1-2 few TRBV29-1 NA CSVRDPAGGYTF TGCAGCGTTAGGGACCCCGCCGGCGGCTACACCTTC
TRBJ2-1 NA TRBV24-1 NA CATSDPGPLGHNEQFF TGTGCCACCAGTGATCCCGGGCCCCTAGGTCACAATGAGCAGTTCTTC
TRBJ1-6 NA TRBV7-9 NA CASSVDTFSYNSPLHF TGTGCCAGCAGCGTTGACACCTTCTCCTATAATTCACCCCTCCACTTT
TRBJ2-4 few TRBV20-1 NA CSASAKNIQYF TGCAGTGCTAGCGCCAAAAACATTCAGTACTTC
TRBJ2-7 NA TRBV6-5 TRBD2 CASSYSIRRLAVSEQYF TGTGCCAGCAGTTACTCGATTCGGAGACTAGCGGTCTCCGAGCAGTACTTC
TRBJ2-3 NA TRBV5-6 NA CASSLVDERTDTQYF TGTGCCAGCAGCTTGGTAGACGAACGCACAGATACGCAGTATTTT
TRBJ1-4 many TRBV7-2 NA CASSLDRMNEKLFF TGTGCCAGCAGCTTAGACAGGATGAATGAAAAACTGTTTTTT
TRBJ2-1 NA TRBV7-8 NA CASNSNREQFF TGTGCCAGCAACTCGAACCGAGAGCAGTTCTTC
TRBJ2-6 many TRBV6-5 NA CASKTGIYSGANVLTF TGTGCCAGCAAGACAGGAATATACTCTGGGGCCAACGTCCTGACTTTC
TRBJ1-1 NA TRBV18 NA CASSPQARDVWNTEAFF TGTGCCAGCTCACCACAGGCCAGGGACGTCTGGAACACTGAAGCTTTCTTT
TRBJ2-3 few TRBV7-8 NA CASSARDSSTDTQYF TGTGCCAGCAGCGCCCGGGACTCCAGCACAGATACGCAGTATTTT
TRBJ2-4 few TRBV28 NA CASSPLIAEGKNIQYF TGTGCCAGCAGCCCTCTTATAGCGGAGGGCAAAAACATTCAGTACTTC
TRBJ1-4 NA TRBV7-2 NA CASSPRGNNEKLFF TGTGCCAGCAGCCCCCGGGGGAATAATGAAAAACTGTTTTTT